A single sample gave rise to the 32 T cell receptor beta chains below, sequenced in a study of early T cells in non-severe SARS-CoV-2 infection. TCRdb independently ran MiXCR on the 5' RACE reads; one entry per CDR3 protein. The repertoire has tens of thousands of distinct CDR3 sequences, less than 5% of them found once; the top ten carry 10%. Sequencing was carried out using whole blood. The origin of the receptors is an adult who was a healthcare worker with PCR-confirmed SARS-CoV-2 infection or an uninfected control (not recorded which).

This clonotype was observed many times. This rearrangement joins TRBV11-3 to TRBJ1-4; a possible D gene is TRBD1 (5 bases). This CDR3 region has 13 residues. V lost 7 bases and J 8 bases, leaving 14 bases between the germline ends. CDR1 and CDR2 (germline): SGHNT, YENEEA. The CDR3 here is CASNIMGEEKLFF. Here the CDR3 DNA reads TGTGCCAGCAACATCATGGGGGAAGAAAAACTGTTTTTT.

This clonotype was observed at least ten times. V gene TRBV7-2 combines with J gene TRBJ1-6, with D tentatively TRBD1 (6 bases). V lost 8 bases, J lost 7 bases, and 15 bases lay in between. CDR3 length equals 14 residues. CDR1 SGHTA and CDR2 FQGNSA come from the germline V gene. The CDR3 DNA reads as TGTGCCAGCGGGGCGACAGGTTGGAATTCACCCCTCCACTTT. Translating gives CASGATGWNSPLHF.

The table lists this clonotype with many counts. The genes are TRBV4-3 and TRBJ1-1, with D hard to call. The CDR3 sequence is 14 residues long. CDR1 is LGHNA and CDR2 is YSLEER in the germline V gene. Deletions cut 1 base from V and 3 bases from J, with 9 bases between. CDR3: CASSQVRTYTEAFF. The CDR3 bases are TGCGCCAGCAGCCAAGTCCGAACATACACTGAAGCTTTCTTT.

This clonotype came up a few times. J is TRBJ2-2 and V is TRBV6-4; D unclear. This CDR3 has 18 amino acids. Germline CDR1 is MRHNA and CDR2 is SNTAGT. V lost 0 bases and J lost 0, with 14 bases in between. As DNA, the CDR3 is TGTGCCAGCAGTGACTCTTTTCTTGCACTATCGAACACCGGGGAGCTGTTTTTT. Its translation is CASSDSFLALSNTGELFF.

There are many counts of this clonotype. The V and J genes are TRBV9 and TRBJ2-2; 7 positions match TRBD1. Germline lookup yields CDR1 SGDLS and CDR2 YYNGEE. Losses at the gene ends were 5 bases for V and 3 bases for J; bases not matched to a gene: 13. This CDR3 spans 17 amino acids. CDR3 bases: TGTGCCAGCAGTCTTACCGGGACAGTCAGGGACACCGGGGAGCTGTTTTTT. This sequence encodes CASSLTGTVRDTGELFF.

This clonotype was seen repeatedly, ten times or more. V is TRBV7-8 and J is TRBJ2-2; D is ambiguous. Germline V lookup: CDR1 SGHVS, CDR2 FQNEAQ. This CDR3 spans 12 amino acids. V was pared by 5 bases and J by 10 bases, with 11 bases between. This CDR3 is CASSPLGEELFF. CDR3 in DNA: TGTGCCAGCAGCCCCTTAGGCGAGGAGCTGTTTTTT.

This clonotype showed up many times. V gene TRBV18 combines with J gene TRBJ1-5; possible D gene TRBD1, 5 bases. Germline lookup yields CDR1 KGHSH and CDR2 LQKENI. The CDR3 is 15 residues long. Trimming took 6 bases from V and 9 from J, leaving 21 bases between them. CDR3 protein: CASSTGTPLPSPQHF. CDR3 sequence (DNA): TGTGCCAGCTCGACGGGGACGCCCCTGCCTTCGCCCCAGCATTTT. Based on the CDR3 plus reference TRBV18 and TRBJ1-5, the full variable domain is NAGVMQNPRHLVRRRGQEARLRCSPMKGHSHVYWYRQLPEEGLKFMVYLQKENIIDESGMPKERFSAEFPKEGPSILRIQQVVRGDSAAYFCASSTGTPLPSPQHFGDGTRLSIL.

V usage is TRBV5-6 and J usage is TRBJ2-3; D not resolved. Trimming removed 2 bases at V and 6 bases at J, with 7 bases between. Germline V gives CDR1 SGHDT, CDR2 YYEEEE. The CDR3 has 12 amino acids. The CDR3 sequence is CASSFLGDTQYF. The CDR3 DNA is TGTGCCAGCAGCTTTTTGGGGGATACGCAGTATTTT.

This clonotype has a count of ten or more. The chain recombines TRBV27 with TRBJ1-1, with D perhaps TRBD1 (5 bases). CDR1 and CDR2 from the germline V gene are MNHEY and SMNVEV (reference sequence). This CDR3 is 17 amino acids long. The germline V and J ends were trimmed by 8 bases and 5 bases, with 27 bases remaining between them. CDR3 nucleotide sequence: TGTGCCAGCGGAAAAATCCGGGACTTGCCGGCTCGGACTGAAGCTTTCTTT. Its protein product is CASGKIRDLPARTEAFF.

This clonotype has more than one count but fewer than ten. The rearrangement joins TRBV7-9 to TRBJ2-3, with D unclear. Looked up from germline, CDR1 is SEHNR and CDR2 is FQNEAQ (reference sequence). This CDR3 comprises 12 residues. The V end lost 10 bases, the J end lost 3 bases, and 11 bases lay between the germline ends. The CDR3 nucleotides read TGTGCCACCGAGGTGGCGACAGATACGCAGTATTTT. Amino acids: CATEVATDTQYF.

The chain couples TRBV7-2 to TRBJ2-1; 7 nucleotides agree with TRBD1. This CDR3 has 16 residues. Trimming removed 4 bases from V and 6 bases from J; junction bases left unmatched: 12. The germline V gene has CDR1 SGHTA and CDR2 FQGNSA. CDR3 amino acids: CASSSMIGQVGNEQFF. CDR3 in DNA: TGTGCCAGCAGCTCAATGATCGGACAGGTGGGCAATGAGCAGTTCTTC.

This clonotype was counted ten times or more. The chain joins TRBV12-3 or TRBV12-4 to TRBJ2-2, with D hard to call. V lost 2 bases to trimming and J lost 0 bases, with 7 bases between them. The length of the CDR3 is 15 residues. The DNA for the CDR3 is TGTGCCAGCAGTTTATGGGTCGCGAACACCGGGGAGCTGTTTTTT. Translation gives CASSLWVANTGELFF.

In its sample, this clonotype was seen a few times. J is TRBJ2-1 and V is TRBV29-1; 9 positions match TRBD1. The J segment lost 7 bases and the V segment lost 3 bases, leaving 1 base of the junction unmatched. The CDR3 has 12 residues. Germline CDR1 and CDR2: SQVTM and ANQGSEA. CDR3 residues: CSVEGQGNEQFF. The CDR3, as DNA: TGCAGCGTTGAGGGACAGGGAAATGAGCAGTTCTTC.

In this sample, this clonotype turned up many times. Written as DNA, the CDR3 is TGCAGTGCTACGGGACAGGGGATCACCGGGGAGCTGTTTTTT. Its protein product is CSATGQGITGELFF. V usage is TRBV20-1 and J usage is TRBJ2-2, with TRBD1 matching 10 bases. The CDR3 has 14 residues. The V gene end was trimmed by 4 bases and the J gene end by 4 bases; junction bases not matched to a gene: 3. Per the germline V gene, CDR1 is DFQATT and CDR2 is SNEGSKA (reference sequence).

V usage is TRBV18 and J usage is TRBJ2-5; the D is unclear. V lost 2 bases to trimming and J lost 5 bases, with 9 bases between them. Germline V gene sequence: CDR1 KGHSH, CDR2 LQKENI. The CDR3 has 13 residues. DNA for the CDR3: TGTGCCAGCTCACCAGGCGTCTACGAGACCCAGTACTTC. Amino acid sequence: CASSPGVYETQYF.

Judged by abundance, this clonotype is medium-sized. The chain is built from TRBV20-1 and TRBJ2-1, with a tentative D call TRBD2 (6 bases). The germline V gene has CDR1 DFQATT and CDR2 SNEGSKA (reference sequence). V dropped 0 bases and J dropped 4 bases, with 13 bases sitting between them. The CDR3 totals 15 residues. Here the CDR3 reads CSARDRRGWYNEQFF. DNA of the CDR3: TGCAGTGCTAGAGATCGGCGGGGATGGTACAATGAGCAGTTCTTC.

This clonotype showed up many times. The chain links TRBV7-3 to TRBJ2-7; 13 bases are a match to TRBD2. The junction had 19 bases not matched to a gene; V was cut back by 5 bases and J by 3 bases. CDR1 is SGHTA, CDR2 FQGTGA, per germline. The CDR3 contains 20 residues. CDR3 in DNA: TGTGCCAGCAGCCAAACGACGCAAGGGACTAGCGGGGTAGGCTTCTACGAGCAGTACTTC. Amino acids: CASSQTTQGTSGVGFYEQYF.

There are many counts of this clonotype. V gene TRBV7-2 combines with J gene TRBJ2-2, with TRBD1 as a possible D gene (6 bases). In germline, CDR1 is SGHTA, CDR2 FQGNSA. CDR3 length equals 16 residues. V dropped 3 bases and J dropped 3 bases, with 14 bases sitting between them. This chain's CDR3 is CASSLRSGQYTGELFF. The DNA for the CDR3 is TGTGCCAGCAGCTTGAGGTCTGGACAGTACACCGGGGAGCTGTTTTTT.

This clonotype was detected many times. The chain is built from TRBV7-3 and TRBJ2-2; unclear D gene. The CDR3 is 13 amino acids. Germline V lookup: CDR1 SGHTA, CDR2 FQGTGA. Trimming took 4 bases from V and 4 from J, leaving 7 bases between them. The CDR3 is CASSSLGTGELFF. DNA for the CDR3: TGTGCCAGCAGCTCCCTAGGCACCGGGGAGCTGTTTTTT.

The J gene is TRBJ1-2, the V gene TRBV14; D not certain. This CDR3 is 15 amino acids long. From germline, CDR1 is SGHDN and CDR2 FVKESK. V gave up 3 bases and J gave up 4 bases, with 15 bases separating them. This CDR3 is CASSHPETPIYGYTF. DNA of the CDR3: TGTGCCAGCAGCCATCCCGAGACACCTATCTATGGCTACACCTTC.

In its sample, this clonotype ranks as medium-sized (0.01 to 0.1%). The chain employs TRBV7-9 and TRBJ2-3, with TRBD2 matching over 11 bases. The junction had 3 bases not matched to a gene; V was cut back by 2 bases and J by 2 bases. This CDR3 spans 16 amino acids. CDR1 and CDR2 from the germline V gene are SEHNR and FQNEAQ (reference sequence). The CDR3 region has the DNA TGTGCCAGCAGCTTAACTAGCGGGAGACCCACAGATACGCAGTATTTT. Amino acids: CASSLTSGRPTDTQYF.

This clonotype was counted ten times or more. The rearrangement links TRBV20-1 to TRBJ2-5; TRBD2 matches 9 bases. V was pared by 6 bases and J by 5 bases, with 25 bases of the junction left unmatched. Germline V gives CDR1 DFQATT, CDR2 SNEGSKA (reference sequence). This CDR3 has 19 amino acids. The CDR3 protein is CSASSLRLAAITNSETQYF. CDR3 bases: TGCAGTGCCTCATCCCTCAGACTAGCGGCTATTACTAACAGTGAGACCCAGTACTTC.

This clonotype was seen many times. V is TRBV7-2 and J is TRBJ2-1; D gene unclear. The germline V and J ends were trimmed by 0 bases and 7 bases, with 10 bases remaining between them. Germline assignment: CDR1 SGHTA and CDR2 FQGNSA. The CDR3 runs to 14 residues. The CDR3: CASSLALVSNEQFF. The CDR3 DNA reads TGTGCCAGCAGCTTAGCACTCGTGTCGAATGAGCAGTTCTTC.

The rearrangement joins TRBV19 to TRBJ2-3, with 10 nucleotides matching TRBD1. The germline V gene has CDR1 LNHDA and CDR2 SQIVND (reference sequence). The junction had 6 bases not matched to a gene; V was cut back by 7 bases and J by 5 bases. The CDR3 has 14 residues. CDR3 sequence: CASKWTGGKDTQYF. DNA of the CDR3: TGTGCCAGTAAATGGACAGGGGGGAAAGATACGCAGTATTTT.

This clonotype was seen more than once but under ten times. The CDR3 DNA reads as TGTGCCAGCAGTTTATTAGAAGGGTTAGAGACCCAGTACTTC. This gives the protein CASSLLEGLETQYF. The V and J genes are TRBV28 and TRBJ2-5; no reliable D call. The CDR3 loop spans 14 amino acids. Trimming took 1 base from V and 4 from J, leaving 10 bases between them. Germline V gene sequence: CDR1 MDHEN, CDR2 SYDVKM. The full variable domain, its missing parts supplied by reference TRBV28 and TRBJ2-5, is DVKVTQSSRYLVKRTGEKVFLECVQDMDHENMFWYRQDPGLGLRLIYFSYDVKMKEKGDIPEGYSVSREKKERFSLILESASTNQTSMYLCASSLLEGLETQYFGPGTRLLVL.

This clonotype has at least ten counts. J is TRBJ1-1 and V is TRBV6-5; the D is unclear. Germline loops: CDR1 MNHEY, CDR2 SVGAGI. Trimming pared 2 bases from V and 6 bases from J, leaving 16 bases between. CDR3 size: 15 residues. DNA for the CDR3: TGTGCCAGCAGTTACAATTCGGGAGGAAGATCTGAAGCTTTCTTT. Translating it yields CASSYNSGGRSEAFF.

In this sample, this clonotype turned up many times. V usage is TRBV3-1 and J usage is TRBJ2-7, with 10 bases identical to TRBD2. The CDR3 covers 16 residues. Germline V gene data show CDR1 as LGHDT and CDR2 as YNNKEL (reference sequence). Trimming took 0 bases from V and 5 from J; bases not matched to a gene: 7. CDR3 coding DNA: TGTGCCAGCAGCCAAGACTGGACTAGCGGAAGACACGAGCAGTACTTC. Residues: CASSQDWTSGRHEQYF.

Details on this clonotype: This CDR3 fails to terminate in the conserved phenylalanine or tryptophan, so it likely reflects a read error. The J gene is TRBJ2-7, the V gene TRBV10-3; TRBD2 agrees at 10 bases. Germline CDR1 is ENHRY and CDR2 is SYGVKD. CDR3 length: 15 residues. DNA of the CDR3: TGTGCCATCAGTGGTTTTACTAGCGGGGACTACAAGCAGTACTCC. Translating it yields CAISGFTSGDYKQYS.

This clonotype was seen repeatedly, ten times or more. The chain combines TRBV27 with TRBJ2-1; TRBD2 agrees at 9 bases. V trimming: 4 bases; J trimming: 5 bases; junction bases outside the gene matches: 9. This CDR3 region has 16 residues. CDR1 and CDR2 (germline): MNHEY, SMNVEV (reference sequence). The CDR3 here is CASSWVPAGGNNEQFF. CDR3 nucleotides: TGTGCCAGCAGTTGGGTCCCAGCGGGAGGAAACAATGAGCAGTTCTTC.

This clonotype was picked up many times. The chain joins TRBV6-2 or TRBV6-3 to TRBJ1-1; a weak D match, TRBD1 (5 bases). The CDR3 runs 14 residues. Trimming pared 6 bases from V and 7 bases from J, leaving 18 bases between. CDR1 MNHEY and CDR2 SVGEGT come from the germline V gene. CDR3 coding DNA: TGTGCCAGCAGACGTGGACAAGATGTAGGTGAAGCTTTCTTT. It codes for CASRRGQDVGEAFF.

The sample holds many counts of this clonotype. The J gene is TRBJ2-1, the V gene TRBV20-1; possible D gene TRBD2, 5 bases. Trimming stripped 5 bases from V and 0 bases from J, with 20 bases between. The germline CDR1 and CDR2 sequences are DFQATT and SNEGSKA (reference sequence). The CDR3 consists of 17 residues. CDR3 residues: CSARSLDSLSSYNEQFF. The CDR3 coding sequence is TGCAGTGCTCGCTCACTAGACTCCTTGAGCTCCTACAATGAGCAGTTCTTC.

This clonotype qualifies as medium-sized. The V gene is TRBV20-1, the J gene TRBJ1-3, with 8 bases lining up with TRBD1. J gave up 2 bases and V 0 bases, and 12 bases lay outside the gene matches. This CDR3 is 18 amino acids long. Looked up from germline, CDR1 is DFQATT and CDR2 is SNEGSKA (reference sequence). CDR3 coding DNA: TGCAGTGCTAGAGATATCGGATCCGACAGGGGAGCTGGAAACACCATATATTTT. It is translated as CSARDIGSDRGAGNTIYF.